These 28 T cell receptor beta chains were all obtained from the same sample, sequenced in a study of technical replicates of blood from several donors. Using immunoSEQ multiplex PCR, the repertoire was profiled, and TCRdb retains in-frame clones only, with some absent. This table holds about 80,000 clones, roughly 91% found once. Sequences were obtained from T cells isolated from PBMCs. Receptor source: a human donor in good health.

The V gene is TRBV6-5, the J gene TRBJ2-4; a possible D gene is TRBD1 (6 bases). This CDR3 contains 13 residues. Trimming shortened V by 7 bases and J by 4 bases, and 11 bases separated the two germline ends. The V gene's germline CDR1 is MNHEY and CDR2 SVGAGI. The CDR3 is CASTSQGKNIQYF. CDR3 in DNA: TGTGCCAGCACTAGCCAGGGGAAAAACATTCAGTACTTC.

This clone appeared once. The chain combines TRBV28 with TRBJ2-1; 9 bases fit TRBD2. With V trimmed by 7 bases and J by 3 bases, 4 bases remained unmatched. Per the germline V gene, CDR1 is MDHEN and CDR2 is SYDVKM. This CDR3 has 14 amino acids. CDR3 DNA: TGTGCCAGCAAAACTAGCGGGTACTACAATGAGCAGTTCTTC. Translating gives CASKTSGYYNEQFF.

V usage is TRBV27 and J usage is TRBJ2-7; D might be TRBD1 (6 bases). The length of the CDR3 is 15 residues. Trimming removed 1 base at V and 4 bases at J, with 14 bases between. Germline lookup yields CDR1 MNHEY and CDR2 SMNVEV (reference sequence). The CDR3 sequence: CASSLFRDILYEQYF. CDR3 coding DNA: TGTGCCAGCAGTTTATTCCGGGACATTCTGTACGAGCAGTACTTC.

This chain joins TRBV19 and TRBJ2-5, with TRBD1 identical over 8 bases. The CDR3 is 13 amino acids. The germline V gene encodes CDR1 LNHDA and CDR2 SQIVND (reference sequence). The ends lost 5 bases at V and 3 bases at J; junction bases unmatched: 2. CDR3 amino acids: CASSLQGEETQYF. The CDR3 DNA reads TGTGCCAGTAGTTTACAGGGGGAAGAGACCCAGTACTTC.

This chain uses TRBV7-2 with TRBJ2-7; no clear D gene. The ends were cut back, 5 bases at V and 1 base at J, with 12 bases in the middle. CDR1 and CDR2 from the germline V gene are SGHTA and FQGNSA. CDR3 length equals 14 residues. CDR3 DNA: TGTGCCAGCAGCCCCTTTGACGGGTCCTACGAGCAGTACTTC. It translates to CASSPFDGSYEQYF. Using reference TRBV7-2 and TRBJ2-7 for the parts outside the CDR3, the full variable domain is GAGVSQSPSNKVTEKGKDVELRCDPISGHTALYWYRQSLGQGLEFLIYFQGNSAPDKSGLPSDRFSAERTGGSVSTLTIQRTQQEDSAVYLCASSPFDGSYEQYFGPGTRLTVT.

The CDR3 nucleotides read TGCAGTGCTAGGTCTTCCTACGAGCAGTACTTC. Translating it yields CSARSSYEQYF. V and J are TRBV20-1 and TRBJ2-7; D unresolved. V lost 3 bases to trimming and J lost 1 base, with 4 bases between them. The CDR3 runs to 11 residues. Per the germline V gene, CDR1 is DFQATT and CDR2 is SNEGSKA (reference sequence).

This chain joins TRBV4-1 and TRBJ1-2; D unclear. The ends were cut back, 4 bases at V and 8 bases at J, with 20 bases in the middle. Germline V CDR1 and CDR2: MGHRA, YSYEKL. The CDR3 loop spans 15 amino acids. CDR3 DNA: TGCGCCAGCAGCCTAAATGGACTACATCGAGGAGGCTACACCTTC. Its protein is CASSLNGLHRGGYTF.

The chain links TRBV19 to TRBJ2-1; D might be TRBD2 (5 bases). This CDR3 spans 16 amino acids. The V and J ends lost 7 bases and 0 bases respectively, with 16 bases between them. In germline, CDR1 is LNHDA, CDR2 SQIVND (reference sequence). This chain's CDR3 is CASTLSMGSSYNEQFF. The CDR3 bases are TGTGCCAGTACCCTCTCTATGGGGAGCTCCTACAATGAGCAGTTCTTC.

The rearrangement joins TRBV4-1 to TRBJ2-5, with 9 bases aligning to TRBD1. The CDR3 spans 15 residues. Germline CDR1 reads MGHRA; CDR2 reads YSYEKL. V shed 2 bases and J 5 bases; nucleotides not matched to a gene: 6. CDR3: CASSQYRGQVETQYF. CDR3 sequence (DNA): TGCGCCAGCAGCCAATACAGGGGGCAGGTCGAGACCCAGTACTTC.

The chain joins TRBV27 to TRBJ2-1, with D perhaps TRBD2 (5 bases). Trimming took off 2 bases at V and 3 bases at J, with 8 bases between the two ends. Germline loops: CDR1 MNHEY, CDR2 SMNVEV (reference sequence). This CDR3 is built from 14 residues. The CDR3 here is CASSLGGFYNEQFF. CDR3 coding DNA: TGTGCCAGCAGTTTAGGCGGGTTCTACAATGAGCAGTTCTTC.

This chain connects TRBV7-2 to TRBJ2-7; D unclear. V lost 1 base and J lost 3, with 7 bases in between. Germline CDR1 and CDR2: SGHTA and FQGNSA. The CDR3 contains 13 residues. DNA for the CDR3: TGTGCCAGCAGCTTAGAGATGAGCTACGAGCAGTACTTC. This codes for CASSLEMSYEQYF.

V is TRBV5-1 and J is TRBJ2-7; perhaps TRBD2 as D (7 bases). Trimming cost V 0 bases and J 6 bases, with 16 bases left between them. The length of the CDR3 is 15 residues. CDR1 is SGHRS, CDR2 YFSETQ, per germline. CDR3 sequence reads: CASSLEGGGVGEQYF. The CDR3 DNA sequence: TGCGCCAGCAGCTTGGAAGGGGGGGGAGTGGGCGAGCAGTACTTC.

This clone was counted between two and nine times. This chain uses TRBV6-1 with TRBJ2-1; possibly TRBD1 for D (5 bases). The V end lost 4 bases, the J end lost 10 bases, and 14 bases lay between the germline ends. Germline CDR1 is MNHNS and CDR2 is SASEGT. The CDR3 covers 13 residues. CDR3 sequence reads: CASSVDSPTEQFF. DNA of the CDR3: TGTGCCAGCAGTGTAGACAGCCCGACGGAGCAGTTCTTC.

The V gene is TRBV7-2, the J gene TRBJ2-7; perhaps TRBD2 as D (6 bases). CDR3 length: 15 amino acids. Trimming removed 5 bases from V and 3 bases from J, with 17 bases in between. In germline, CDR1 is SGHTA, CDR2 FQGNSA. The CDR3 nucleotides read TGTGCCAGCAGCCCGAGGGGAGGTGGGGTCTACGAGCAGTACTTC. Translation: CASSPRGGGVYEQYF.

This chain connects TRBV10-3 to TRBJ2-1; no firm D call. The V gene lost 7 bases and the J gene lost 6 bases, with 13 bases spanning the gap. In germline, CDR1 is ENHRY, CDR2 SYGVKD. The CDR3 is 13 amino acids. CDR3 amino acids: CAIIETSSNEQFF. In nucleotides, the CDR3 is TGTGCCATCATAGAGACTTCATCCAATGAGCAGTTCTTC.

The chain has TRBV5-1 and TRBJ2-1; 11 bases map to TRBD2. The ends lost 9 bases at V and 4 bases at J; junction bases unmatched: 6. This CDR3 is 14 amino acids long. Germline V lookup: CDR1 SGHRS, CDR2 YFSETQ. The CDR3 spells CATRLAGLYNEQFF. The CDR3 DNA follows: TGCGCCACCAGACTAGCGGGGTTATACAATGAGCAGTTCTTC.

CDR3: CASRAAWGAAYEQYF. The CDR3 DNA reads as TGTGCCAGCAGAGCTGCCTGGGGCGCAGCATACGAGCAGTACTTC. The V gene is TRBV2, the J gene TRBJ2-7; weak D call: TRBD1 (5 bases). This CDR3 contains 15 residues. Germline CDR1 is SNHLY and CDR2 is FYNNEI. V lost 6 bases, J lost 4 bases, and 19 bases lay in between.

The chain employs TRBV12-5 and TRBJ1-1; 7 nucleotides line up with TRBD1. The CDR3 has 13 amino acids. The germline V gene encodes CDR1 LGHNT and CDR2 FRNRAP. V lost 2 bases to trimming and J lost 10 bases; unmatched junction nucleotides: 7. The CDR3 nucleotides are TGTGCTAGTGGTTTGCCTGGACAGGCCGGAGCTTTCTTT. The encoded protein is CASGLPGQAGAFF. The full variable domain, rest sourced from reference TRBV12-5 and TRBJ1-1, is DARVTQTPRHKVTEMGQEVTMRCQPILGHNTVFWYRQTMMQGLELLAYFRNRAPLDDSGMPKDRFSAEMPDATLATLKIQPSEPRDSAVYFCASGLPGQAGAFFGQGTRLTVV.

This chain connects TRBV6-7 to TRBJ1-5, with 10 bases fitting TRBD1. TRBV6-7 is reported as an ORF; its role is uncertain. The CDR3 extends over 14 amino acids. Unmatched junction bases numbered 2, after V lost 2 bases and J lost 7 bases. CDR3 sequence: CASSYDRGQQPQHF. The CDR3 DNA reads as TGTGCCAGCAGTTACGACAGGGGGCAACAGCCCCAGCATTTT.

The sample holds one count of this clone. The V gene is TRBV28, the J gene TRBJ2-5; 9 nucleotides agree with TRBD1. Germline-derived CDR1 and CDR2 are MDHEN and SYDVKM. The ends lost 6 bases at V and 5 bases at J; junction bases unmatched: 7. The CDR3 is 14 residues long. CDR3 sequence: CASRETGQGETQYF. The CDR3, as DNA: TGTGCCAGCAGAGAGACGGGACAGGGTGAGACCCAGTACTTC.

V and J are TRBV30 and TRBJ1-5; D uncertain. The CDR3 loop spans 12 amino acids. Germline V gene lookup returns CDR1 GTSNPN and CDR2 SVGIG (reference sequence). With 3 bases removed from V and 3 bases from J, the gap between germline ends came to 6 bases. The DNA for the CDR3 is TGTGCCTGGAGCGTTAACAATCAGCCCCAGCATTTT. Translating it yields CAWSVNNQPQHF. The variable domain in full, completed from reference TRBV30 and TRBJ1-5, reads SQTIHQWPATLVQPVGSPLSLECTVEGTSNPNLYWYRQAAGRGLQLLFYSVGIGQISSEVPQNLSASRPQDRQFILSSKKLLLSDSGFYLCAWSVNNQPQHFGDGTRLSIL.

This chain links TRBV11-2 with TRBJ1-5; D is uncertain. CDR1 and CDR2 from the germline V gene are SGHAT and FQNNGV. V was clipped by 2 bases and J by 3 bases, with 11 bases between them. This CDR3 is built from 15 residues. The DNA of the CDR3 is TGTGCCAGCAGCTTATTTTCAGGAATCAATCAGCCCCAGCATTTT. Its translation is CASSLFSGINQPQHF.

This clone has only one observation. For the CDR3, the DNA is TGTGCCTGGGCATATGGGACACGGTTAAACGAGCAGTACTTC. It is translated as CAWAYGTRLNEQYF. The chain carries TRBV30 and TRBJ2-7; the D gene is possibly TRBD1 (6 bases). V lost 5 bases, J lost 5 bases, and 19 bases lay in between. The CDR3 length is 14 residues. From germline, CDR1 is GTSNPN and CDR2 SVGIG (reference sequence).

The rearrangement links TRBV4-1 to TRBJ2-1, with TRBD2 matching over 10 bases. This CDR3 has 16 amino acids. The junction had 7 bases not matched to a gene; V was cut back by 4 bases and J by 4 bases. Germline assignment: CDR1 MGHRA and CDR2 YSYEKL. The CDR3 DNA follows: TGCGCCAGCAGCCCGGGGCTAGCGGGGGTATACAATGAGCAGTTCTTC. Translation: CASSPGLAGVYNEQFF.

The chain combines TRBV6-6 with TRBJ2-7; TRBD1 aligns across 10 bases. With V trimmed by 7 bases and J by 6 bases, 12 bases remained unmatched. Germline V lookup: CDR1 MNHNY, CDR2 SVGAGI (reference sequence). The CDR3 runs 15 residues. CDR3 in amino acids: CASTLKGQGSLEQYF. The CDR3 nucleotides are TGTGCCAGCACCCTTAAGGGACAGGGGAGCCTCGAGCAGTACTTC.

The chain has TRBV11-3 and TRBJ2-3, with a weak D call TRBD2 (6 bases). The CDR3 totals 15 residues. V was trimmed by 6 bases and J by 1 base, leaving 14 bases between them. CDR1 and CDR2 (germline): SGHNT, YENEEA. The CDR3 DNA reads TGTGCCAGCAGGATTGGACTATCGGGCACAGATACGCAGTATTTT. Translation: CASRIGLSGTDTQYF.

The chain employs TRBV6-6 and TRBJ1-1, with D unclear. Germline CDR1 and CDR2: MNHNY and SVGAGI (reference sequence). This CDR3 has 13 amino acids. Deletions cut 6 bases from V and 1 base from J, with 9 bases between. CDR3 region: CASRFVQNTEAFF. For the CDR3, the DNA is TGTGCCAGCAGATTTGTCCAGAACACTGAAGCTTTCTTT.

The chain joins TRBV4-2 to TRBJ2-7, with 8 bases matching TRBD1. CDR1 is LGHNA, CDR2 YNFKEQ, per germline. The CDR3 sequence is 15 residues long. V was pared by 2 bases and J by 7 bases, with 10 bases of the junction left unmatched. CDR3 sequence: CASSQNDRGVREQYF. The CDR3 nucleotides read TGTGCCAGCAGCCAAAACGACAGGGGTGTTCGAGAGCAGTACTTC.